This entry lists 32 T cell receptor beta chains sequenced from one sample in a study of shared clonotypes between healthy human individuals. The data were produced by immunoSEQ multiplex PCR, yet TCRdb's version contains in-frame clones alone and is incomplete. The sample contains hundreds of thousands of clones, 70% to 80% of which appear only once. The specimen sequenced was PBMCs. These TCRs come from a woman between 40 and 50 years old in good health. Some clones in this sample may be carry-over from other donors' samples.

The chain combines TRBV15 with TRBJ1-2; no clear D. Trimming took off 4 bases at V and 5 bases at J, with 8 bases between the two ends. From germline, CDR1 is LNHNV and CDR2 YYDKDF (reference sequence). This CDR3 is 12 amino acids long. The CDR3 reads CATSISNYGYTF. DNA of the CDR3: TGTGCCACCAGCATATCCAATTATGGCTACACCTTC.

V and J are TRBV7-8 and TRBJ2-3, with D possibly TRBD2 on 6 matching bases. There are 15 residues in the CDR3. In germline, CDR1 is SGHVS, CDR2 FQNEAQ. V was shortened by 4 bases and J by 6 bases, with 17 bases between the two germline ends. The DNA for the CDR3 is TGTGCCAGCAGCTCCCGACTAGGACGGTTGGATACGCAGTATTTT. Protein: CASSSRLGRLDTQYF.

The chain combines TRBV5-1 with TRBJ2-7; D ambiguous. Looked up from germline, CDR1 is SGHRS and CDR2 is YFSETQ. The CDR3 extends over 14 amino acids. Trimming pared 2 bases from V and 4 bases from J, leaving 13 bases between. The CDR3: CASSFQGIGYEQYF. In nucleotides, the CDR3 is TGCGCCAGCAGCTTTCAAGGGATAGGGTACGAGCAGTACTTC.

The chain couples TRBV10-3 to TRBJ2-2; unclear D gene. The CDR3 consists of 15 residues. Looked up from germline, CDR1 is ENHRY and CDR2 is SYGVKD. The V end was cut by 0 bases, the J end by 4 bases, with 9 bases between. CDR3 sequence reads: CAISESRDTTGELFF. DNA for the CDR3: TGTGCCATCAGTGAGTCAAGAGACACCACCGGGGAGCTGTTTTTT.

V gene TRBV5-1 combines with J gene TRBJ2-1, with 10 bases lining up with TRBD2. Germline CDR1 reads SGHRS; CDR2 reads YFSETQ. The CDR3 has 19 amino acids. V was clipped by 4 bases and J by 3 bases; unmatched bases: 16. The DNA of the CDR3 is TGCGCCAGCAGCGAAGGACTAGCGGCTTTAATTGGGTTCTACAATGAGCAGTTCTTC. Translated, it gives CASSEGLAALIGFYNEQFF.

The chain links TRBV18 to TRBJ1-5; 10 bases are shared with TRBD1. The CDR3 covers 14 residues. V lost 3 bases, J lost 5 bases, and 1 base stayed unmatched. Germline-derived CDR1 and CDR2 are KGHSH and LQKENI. The CDR3 is CASSPGTGDQPQHF. CDR3 nucleotides: TGTGCCAGCTCACCCGGGACAGGGGATCAGCCCCAGCATTTT.

This clone has just a few counts. The chain links TRBV28 to TRBJ1-2; no clear D. The CDR3 contains 13 residues. Germline CDR1 and CDR2: MDHEN and SYDVKM. Trimming stripped 6 bases from V and 8 bases from J, with 16 bases between. The DNA of the CDR3 is TGTGCCAGCAGCCCTCCGGGGTTGGGGGGCTACACCTTC. This codes for CASSPPGLGGYTF.

V and J are TRBV4-1 and TRBJ1-6; no reliable D call. CDR1 and CDR2 from the germline V gene are MGHRA and YSYEKL. Trimming cost V 1 base and J 4 bases, with 11 bases left between them. There are 16 residues in the CDR3. The CDR3 loop reads CASSQGSRPYNSPLHF. The CDR3 DNA follows: TGCGCCAGCAGCCAAGGCTCGCGACCGTATAATTCACCCCTCCACTTT.

This clone has just a few counts. The chain recombines TRBV9 with TRBJ1-5, with 8 bases aligning to TRBD1. The CDR3 sequence is 15 residues long. Germline trimming cut 4 bases from V and 5 bases from J; bases unmatched to any gene: 8. Germline V gives CDR1 SGDLS, CDR2 YYNGEE. The CDR3 region is CASSPQGGFDQPQHF. Here the CDR3 DNA reads TGTGCCAGCAGCCCACAGGGGGGGTTTGATCAGCCCCAGCATTTT.

J is TRBJ2-4 and V is TRBV19; TRBD2 might be the D (5 bases). This CDR3 has 17 amino acids. V lost 1 base to trimming and J lost 3 bases, with 16 bases between them. The V gene's germline CDR1 is LNHDA and CDR2 SQIVND (reference sequence). The CDR3 DNA follows: TGTGCCAGTAGTATAGTGGGCCTCGAGAGGGTCAAAAACATTCAGTACTTC. Its translation: CASSIVGLERVKNIQYF.

About this clone itself: The sample contains more than one DNA sequence encoding this CDR3. The chain carries TRBV28 and TRBJ1-2, with D unresolved. Trimming cost V 6 bases and J 8 bases, with 16 bases left between them. Looked up from germline, CDR1 is MDHEN and CDR2 is SYDVKM. The CDR3 totals 13 residues. The CDR3 DNA follows: TGTGCCAGCAGCCCACCCAGGTTGGGAGGCTACACCTTC. This encodes CASSPPRLGGYTF.

This rearrangement joins TRBV7-6 to TRBJ1-3; 7 bases match TRBD1. The CDR3 is made up of 17 amino acids. J gave up 0 bases and V 4 bases, and 9 bases lay outside the gene matches. The germline CDR1 and CDR2 sequences are SGHVS and FNYEAQ. In DNA form, the CDR3 reads TGTGCCAGCAGCTCCTACAGGGGCCGCTTCTCTGGAAACACCATATATTTT. It is translated as CASSSYRGRFSGNTIYF.

This clone has a handful of counts. This CDR3 is CSTSGGSNEKLFF. The DNA of the CDR3 is TGCAGTACGTCAGGTGGATCCAATGAAAAACTGTTTTTT. The V call is TRBV29-1, the J call TRBJ1-4; D is unresolved. Germline assignment: CDR1 SQVTM and CDR2 ANQGSEA. The length of the CDR3 is 13 residues.

The rearrangement links TRBV28 to TRBJ2-1; 10 bases fit TRBD2. The V segment lost 5 bases and the J segment 10 bases; nucleotides outside the gene matches: 14. The CDR3 runs 16 residues. Germline V gene sequence: CDR1 MDHEN, CDR2 SYDVKM. The CDR3 DNA reads TGTGCCAGCAGTATATCAGCGGGAGGGCCGAGGCCGGAGCAGTTCTTC. Translating it yields CASSISAGGPRPEQFF. Combining the CDR3 with reference TRBV28 and TRBJ2-1 gives the whole variable domain DVKVTQSSRYLVKRTGEKVFLECVQDMDHENMFWYRQDPGLGLRLIYFSYDVKMKEKGDIPEGYSVSREKKERFSLILESASTNQTSMYLCASSISAGGPRPEQFFGPGTRLTVL.

The table lists this clone with a count of one. This chain connects TRBV5-4 to TRBJ2-2; D not resolved. The CDR3 has 16 amino acids. The V and J ends lost 0 bases and 4 bases respectively, with 13 bases between them. In germline, CDR1 is SGHNT, CDR2 YYREEE (reference sequence). For the CDR3, the DNA is TGTGCCAGCAGCTTGGCCGTAGTATCCGGCACCGGGGAGCTGTTTTTT. It is translated as CASSLAVVSGTGELFF.

This clone was seen once. The chain is built from TRBV5-5 and TRBJ2-2, with D possibly matching TRBD2 (6 bases). CDR1 and CDR2 (germline): SGHKS, YYEKEE (reference sequence). The CDR3 is made up of 15 amino acids. Trimming stripped 4 bases from V and 5 bases from J, with 15 bases between. Written as DNA, the CDR3 is TGTGCCAGCAGCCAAGATCACGGGAGTACCGGGGAGCTGTTTTTT. This translates into CASSQDHGSTGELFF.

This clone appeared a single time. The gene calls are TRBV5-1 and TRBJ2-7, with D hard to call. There are 14 residues in the CDR3. CDR1 is SGHRS, CDR2 YFSETQ, per germline. V gave up 1 base and J gave up 4 bases, with 12 bases separating them. The CDR3 protein is CASSLTAYGYEQYF. For the CDR3, the DNA is TGCGCCAGCAGCTTGACGGCCTATGGGTACGAGCAGTACTTC.

The chain joins TRBV7-2 to TRBJ2-1; 11 nucleotides align to TRBD1. The CDR3 contains 15 residues. CDR1 is SGHTA, CDR2 FQGNSA, per germline. Germline trimming cut 5 bases from V and 6 bases from J; bases unmatched to any gene: 6. As DNA, the CDR3 is TGTGCCAGCAGCCCCCCCGGGACAGGGGGCAATGAGCAGTTCTTC. It translates to CASSPPGTGGNEQFF.

The chain recombines TRBV2 with TRBJ2-1; D gene unclear. From germline, CDR1 is SNHLY and CDR2 FYNNEI. CDR3 length: 15 amino acids. With 2 bases removed from V and 0 bases from J, the gap between germline ends came to 8 bases. This CDR3 is CASSESASSYNEQFF. The CDR3 DNA reads TGTGCCAGCAGTGAATCTGCGAGCTCCTACAATGAGCAGTTCTTC.

In nucleotides, the CDR3 is TGTGCCAGCAGTAGCGGGAGGGCCTGGTACGAGCAGTACTTC. This translates into CASSSGRAWYEQYF. This rearrangement joins TRBV27 to TRBJ2-7, with 10 bases matching TRBD2. The CDR3 has 14 residues. Germline V CDR1 and CDR2: MNHEY, SMNVEV (reference sequence). V lost 5 bases and J lost 4; bases outside the gene matches: 5.

This chain links TRBV11-3 with TRBJ2-7; 7 nucleotides line up with TRBD1. Germline V gene data show CDR1 as SGHNT and CDR2 as YENEEA. J lost 6 bases, V lost 1 base, and 9 bases had no gene match. This CDR3 contains 15 residues. CDR3 residues: CASSLAGGNPGEQYF. In DNA form, the CDR3 reads TGTGCCAGCAGCTTAGCAGGGGGAAACCCCGGCGAGCAGTACTTC.

The chain links TRBV5-1 to TRBJ2-5; the match to TRBD2 covers 8 bases. J lost 5 bases, V lost 4 bases, and 7 bases had no gene match. Germline lookup yields CDR1 SGHRS and CDR2 YFSETQ. The CDR3 is 14 amino acids. The chain's CDR3 is CASSGAGEWETQYF. The CDR3 DNA is TGCGCCAGCAGCGGAGCGGGAGAATGGGAGACCCAGTACTTC.

This chain links TRBV9 with TRBJ1-2; 7 positions agree with TRBD1. J gave up 0 bases and V 0 bases, and 5 bases lay outside the gene matches. This CDR3 has 16 amino acids. Germline V lookup: CDR1 SGDLS, CDR2 YYNGEE. The CDR3 DNA reads as TGTGCCAGCAGCGTAGCCGGGACAGAAACTAACTATGGCTACACCTTC. Residues: CASSVAGTETNYGYTF.

The CDR3 bases are TGTGCCAGCAGCTCGGACAGCTCCTACGAGCAGTACTTC. This translates into CASSSDSSYEQYF. The V call is TRBV5-4, the J call TRBJ2-5; the D gene is possibly TRBD1 (6 bases). TRBJ2-7 matches the DNA end more closely, so the J call is doubtful. This CDR3 contains 13 residues. Germline CDR1 SGHNT, CDR2 YYREEE (reference sequence).

The chain recombines TRBV28 with TRBJ2-7; TRBD1 aligns across 9 bases. This CDR3 has 17 amino acids. CDR1 and CDR2 (germline): MDHEN, SYDVKM. V shed 6 bases, J shed 0 bases, and the junction held 12 bases outside the gene matches. The CDR3 loop is CASSHKPQGAYSYEQYF. In DNA, the CDR3 is TGTGCCAGCAGCCATAAACCACAGGGGGCCTACTCCTACGAGCAGTACTTC.

The chain carries TRBV5-1 and TRBJ2-5, with D tentatively TRBD1 or TRBD2 (5 bases each). The CDR3 loop spans 15 amino acids. Germline V gives CDR1 SGHRS, CDR2 YFSETQ. Trimming pared 4 bases from V and 5 bases from J, leaving 18 bases between. The CDR3 nucleotides read TGCGCCAGCAGCCCAGAGGGGTCAGGGATTGAGACCCAGTACTTC. Translation: CASSPEGSGIETQYF.

This clone appeared a few times. The gene calls are TRBV5-1 and TRBJ1-1, with TRBD1 as a possible D gene (5 bases). The CDR3 is made up of 13 amino acids. In germline, CDR1 is SGHRS, CDR2 YFSETQ. Trimming took 0 bases from V and 5 from J, leaving 8 bases between them. CDR3 amino acids: CASSLGRETEAFF. The CDR3 DNA sequence: TGCGCCAGCAGCTTGGGCAGGGAAACTGAAGCTTTCTTT.

Here the CDR3 reads CASTSGALAVLSYNEQFF. CDR3 coding DNA: TGTGCCAGCACCTCAGGGGCCCTAGCGGTTTTATCCTACAATGAGCAGTTCTTC. J is TRBJ2-1 and V is TRBV2, with D tentatively TRBD2 (7 bases). Trimming left V 7 bases short and J 1 base short, with 23 bases between. CDR3 length: 18 residues. The germline gives CDR1 SNHLY, CDR2 FYNNEI.

With regard to this clone: The same CDR3 arises from other DNA sequences in this sample as well. This chain links TRBV6-5 with TRBJ2-1; D is unresolved. CDR3 length equals 14 residues. V was shortened by 6 bases and J by 1 base, with 10 bases between the two germline ends. Germline values: CDR1 MNHEY, CDR2 SVGAGI. CDR3: CASRSRASYNEQFF. As DNA, the CDR3 is TGTGCCAGCAGGTCTCGAGCTTCCTACAATGAGCAGTTCTTC.

V is TRBV27 and J is TRBJ2-5; no reliable D call. Germline CDR1 MNHEY, CDR2 SMNVEV (reference sequence). Trimming left V 3 bases short and J 5 bases short, with 13 bases between. This CDR3 spans 14 amino acids. The CDR3 DNA reads as TGTGCCAGCAGTTTCAGCGAAGGAGAGGAGACCCAGTACTTC. This codes for CASSFSEGEETQYF.

The rearrangement links TRBV30 to TRBJ2-7, with no clear D. The CDR3 consists of 14 residues. The V end lost 3 bases, the J end lost 7 bases, and 19 bases lay between the germline ends. Germline CDR1 is GTSNPN and CDR2 is SVGIG (reference sequence). CDR3 in amino acids: CAWRAGHGHWEQYF. The CDR3 DNA is TGTGCCTGGAGGGCCGGGCATGGTCATTGGGAGCAGTACTTC.

This clone was seen only once. V is TRBV28 and J is TRBJ1-2, with D possibly matching TRBD1 (5 bases). This CDR3 contains 17 residues. Germline V gene lookup returns CDR1 MDHEN and CDR2 SYDVKM. V was clipped by 2 bases and J by 3 bases, with 19 bases between them. The CDR3 DNA reads TGTGCCAGCAGTTTAACTCGCGGGGCCGCCTCCTACTATGGCTACACCTTC. Protein: CASSLTRGAASYYGYTF.